Following are 6 T cell receptor beta chains from one sample sequenced in a study of cytomegalovirus exposure and HLA in healthy donors. PCR employed 60 Vbeta and 13 Jbeta primers. The data were produced by immunoSEQ multiplex PCR, yet TCRdb's version contains in-frame clones alone and is incomplete. The profile shows some 150,000 clones, 79% of them singletons. The sample comprised PBMCs. The source of these receptors is a man in his forties in good health and CMV-seronegative.

This clone was detected once. The chain uses TRBV7-6 and TRBJ2-7; D is perhaps TRBD2 (5 bases). V was shortened by 5 bases and J by 6 bases, with 14 bases between the two germline ends. Per germline, CDR1 SGHVS and CDR2 FNYEAQ. The CDR3 length is 13 residues. The CDR3 DNA reads TGTGCCAGCAGCACTAGAGACTCATCCGAGCAGTACTTC. Its translation: CASSTRDSSEQYF.

This clone appeared once. The CDR3 nucleotides are TGTGCCAGCAGCTTGGCCCCCGGTCACTCCTACGAGCAGTACTTC. Translating gives CASSLAPGHSYEQYF. The chain carries TRBV5-4 and TRBJ2-7; unclear D gene. Trimming removed 0 bases at V and 0 bases at J, with 10 bases between. Germline V gene sequence: CDR1 SGHNT, CDR2 YYREEE (reference sequence). The CDR3 is 15 amino acids.

This chain uses TRBV5-5 with TRBJ2-3; 7 bases fit TRBD1. The CDR3 contains 18 residues. Germline V lookup: CDR1 SGHKS, CDR2 YYEKEE (reference sequence). V lost 4 bases, J lost 4 bases, and 18 bases stayed unmatched. CDR3 coding DNA: TGTGCCAGCAGCCCGGTCTTGTTTGACAGGGTCCTCGCAGATACGCAGTATTTT. It translates to CASSPVLFDRVLADTQYF.

The CDR3 DNA is TGTGCCAGCAGCTTAGATCCTTTCGGACAGGGGAACAATGAGCAGTTCTTC. Translation gives CASSLDPFGQGNNEQFF. The chain combines TRBV11-2 with TRBJ2-1; 9 bases match TRBD1. The V and J ends lost 0 bases and 5 bases, in that order; junction bases with no gene match: 8. CDR3 length equals 17 residues. The germline gives CDR1 SGHAT, CDR2 FQNNGV.

V usage is TRBV7-8 and J usage is TRBJ2-7; possible D gene TRBD1, 5 bases. With 3 bases removed from V and 2 bases from J, the gap between germline ends came to 14 bases. The CDR3 is made up of 15 amino acids. Germline CDR1 is SGHVS and CDR2 is FQNEAQ. The CDR3 loop reads CASSFGAGIPYEQYF. The DNA of the CDR3 is TGTGCCAGCAGCTTTGGGGCAGGGATCCCCTACGAGCAGTACTTC.

This clone was counted a few times. This rearrangement joins TRBV7-2 to TRBJ2-2, with 10 positions matching TRBD2. Losses at the gene ends were 1 base for V and 6 bases for J; bases not matched to a gene: 5. Germline CDR1 reads SGHTA; CDR2 reads FQGNSA. CDR3 length equals 16 residues. In nucleotides, the CDR3 is TGTGCCAGCAGCTTAGATGGGACTAGCGTCCCCGGGGAGCTGTTTTTT. The encoded protein is CASSLDGTSVPGELFF.